This TCR beta chain was recovered during a study of blood T cell repertoires in COVID-19. V was pared by 3 bases and J by 4 bases, with 8 bases of the junction left unmatched. This CDR3 has 15 residues. Germline V CDR1 and CDR2: DFQATT, SNEGSKA (reference sequence). Sequenced by immunoSEQ multiplex PCR; TCRdb stores in-frame clones only, minus some. Here the sample spans 400,000 to 450,000 clones, about nine tenths being singletons. The chain uses TRBV20-1 and TRBJ1-2; TRBD1 aligns across 10 bases. The receptor was isolated from a man between 18 and 29 years old who had recovered from COVID-19. Sequencing input: PBMCs or T cells enriched from blood (not recorded which). CDR3 sequence (DNA): TGCAGTGCTAGTATGGACAGGGGGTTTATCTATGGCTACACCTTC. It translates to CSASMDRGFIYGYTF.